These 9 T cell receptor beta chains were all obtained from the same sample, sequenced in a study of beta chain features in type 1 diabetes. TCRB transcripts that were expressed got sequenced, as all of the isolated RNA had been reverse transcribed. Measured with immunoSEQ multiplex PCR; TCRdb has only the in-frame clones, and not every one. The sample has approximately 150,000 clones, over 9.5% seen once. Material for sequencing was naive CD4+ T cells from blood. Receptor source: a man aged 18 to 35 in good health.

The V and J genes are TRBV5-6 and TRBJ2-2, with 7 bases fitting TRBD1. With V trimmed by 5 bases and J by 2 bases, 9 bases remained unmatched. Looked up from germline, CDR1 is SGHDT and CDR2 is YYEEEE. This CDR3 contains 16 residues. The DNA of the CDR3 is TGTGCCAGCAGTTCTCTCGGGACAGTTAACACCGGGGAGCTGTTTTTT. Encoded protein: CASSSLGTVNTGELFF. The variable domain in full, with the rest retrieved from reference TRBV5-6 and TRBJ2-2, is DAGVTQSPTHLIKTRGQQVTLRCSPKSGHDTVSWYQQALGQGPQFIFQYYEEEERQRGNFPDRFSGHQFPNYSSELNVNALLLGDSALYLCASSSLGTVNTGELFFGEGSRLTVL.

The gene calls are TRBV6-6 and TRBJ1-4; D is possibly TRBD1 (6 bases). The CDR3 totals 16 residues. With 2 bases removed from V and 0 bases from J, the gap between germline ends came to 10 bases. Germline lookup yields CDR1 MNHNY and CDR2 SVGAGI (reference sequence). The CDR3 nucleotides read TGTGCCAGCAGTTACGGATCAGGGGCAACTAATGAAAAACTGTTTTTT. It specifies CASSYGSGATNEKLFF.

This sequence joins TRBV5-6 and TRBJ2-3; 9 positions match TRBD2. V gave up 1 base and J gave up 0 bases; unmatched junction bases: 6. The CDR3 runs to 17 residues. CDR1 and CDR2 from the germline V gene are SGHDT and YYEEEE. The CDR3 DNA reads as TGTGCCAGCAGCTTGCTGTCTAGCGGGGAGAGCACAGATACGCAGTATTTT. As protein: CASSLLSSGESTDTQYF.

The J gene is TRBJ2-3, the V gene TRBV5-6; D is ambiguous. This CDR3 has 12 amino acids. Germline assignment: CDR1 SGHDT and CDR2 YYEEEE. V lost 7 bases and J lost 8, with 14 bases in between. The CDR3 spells CASCPYGGTQYF. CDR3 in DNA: TGTGCCAGCTGCCCTTACGGCGGTACGCAGTATTTT.

CDR3 protein: CASSYQGAMNTEAFF. The DNA for the CDR3 is TGTGCCAGCAGCTACCAGGGGGCGATGAACACTGAAGCTTTCTTT. The rearrangement links TRBV7-2 to TRBJ1-1, with TRBD1 identical over 8 bases. Trimming at V came to 4 bases and at J to 0 bases, leaving 4 bases not matched to a gene. Germline-derived CDR1 and CDR2 are SGHTA and FQGNSA. The CDR3 extends over 15 amino acids.

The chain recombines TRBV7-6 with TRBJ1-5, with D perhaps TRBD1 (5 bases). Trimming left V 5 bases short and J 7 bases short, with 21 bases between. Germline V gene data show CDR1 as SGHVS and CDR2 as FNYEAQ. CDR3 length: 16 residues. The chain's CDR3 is CASSLSSGLGRQPQHF. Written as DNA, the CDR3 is TGTGCCAGCAGCCTATCTTCAGGGCTTGGTCGGCAGCCCCAGCATTTT. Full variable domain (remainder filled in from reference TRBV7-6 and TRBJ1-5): GAGVSQSPRYKVTKRGQDVALRCDPISGHVSLYWYRQALGQGPEFLTYFNYEAQQDKSGLPNDRFSAERPEGSISTLTIQRTEQRDSAMYRCASSLSSGLGRQPQHFGDGTRLSIL.

The DNA of the CDR3 is TGTGCCAGCAGTTTCACAAGGGGGCGACCATCTGGGGCCAACGTCCTGACTTTC. Its translation is CASSFTRGRPSGANVLTF. V is TRBV28 and J is TRBJ2-6, with TRBD1 matching over 7 bases. This CDR3 has 18 amino acids. Trimming took 3 bases from V and 1 from J; bases not matched to a gene: 9. The germline V gene has CDR1 MDHEN and CDR2 SYDVKM.

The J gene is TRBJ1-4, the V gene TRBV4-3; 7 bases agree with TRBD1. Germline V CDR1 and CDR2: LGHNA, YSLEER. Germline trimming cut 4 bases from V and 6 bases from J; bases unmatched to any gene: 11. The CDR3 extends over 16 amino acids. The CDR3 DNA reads TGCGCCAGCAGCCGCTCGTACGGGCAGGGGGATGAAAAACTGTTTTTT. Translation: CASSRSYGQGDEKLFF.

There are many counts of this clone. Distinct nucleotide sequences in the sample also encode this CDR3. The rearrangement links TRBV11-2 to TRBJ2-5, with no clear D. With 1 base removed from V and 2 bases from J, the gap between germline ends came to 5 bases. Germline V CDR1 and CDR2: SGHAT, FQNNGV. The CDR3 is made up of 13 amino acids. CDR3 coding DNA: TGTGCCAGCAGCTTAGGGCAGCAAGAGACCCAGTACTTC. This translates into CASSLGQQETQYF.